The clone carrying this TCR beta chain was picked up a small number of times. Its antigen remains unknown. These data belong to a study of a mutant IDH1 vaccine in newly diagnosed glioma. Whole-study context: Beforehand, treatment had been radiotherapy, temozolomide, or both; the majority received both. The study's findings and limits: Pseudoprogression showed no apparent link to changes in top peripheral T cell clonotypes. There were vaccine-induced immune responses in around 94% of the patients.

The time point here: week 5, during vaccination. Doses comprised 300 ug of mutant IDH1 20-mer peptide each, plus topical imiquimod. Every donor had a new WHO grade 3 or 4 astrocytoma that was IDH1-mutant, with loss of nuclear ATRX. The CDR3 is 15 amino acids. The germline CDR1 and CDR2 sequences are LNHNV and YYDKDF (reference sequence). The trim removed 4 bases at V and 6 bases at J, leaving 10 bases unmatched. TCRdb's table, derived via immunoSEQ multiplex PCR, lists solely in-frame clones and lacks some. This table holds about 83,000 clones, around 90% found once. The V call is TRBV15, the J call TRBJ1-1, with 8 bases that match TRBD1. Material: PBMCs, obtained from a glioma patient whose treatment included an IDH1 peptide vaccine. The TCR was taken from a woman aged 45-65 years with glioma. The CDR3 bases are TGTGCCACCAGCACAGGGGGCGATTATCTACCTGAAGCTTTCTTT. It encodes CATSTGGDYLPEAFF.